This TCR beta chain is from a study of T cell repertoires in cytomegalovirus infection. After removal of 8 bases from V and 8 bases from J, the junction contained 14 bases not matched to a gene. CDR3 length equals 16 residues. Germline V lookup: CDR1 WSHSY, CDR2 SAAADI. TCRdb redid the calling of the reads with MiXCR, one entry per CDR3 protein. The data show some 680,000 distinct CDR3 sequences, approximately 34% seen once. As concerns this clonotype: Without the conserved terminal phenylalanine or tryptophan, this CDR3 likely stems from a read error.

J is TRBJ2-1 and V is TRBV10-2; 11 bases are a match to TRBD2. Specimen: PBMCs. The source is a human donor in good health (CMV status not recorded). Some clones in this sample may be carry-over from other donors' samples. This CDR3 is CASSPDLAGGPHEQFI. CDR3 sequence (DNA): TGCGCCAGCTCCCCAGACTTAGCGGGAGGGCCTCATGAGCAGTTCATC.